These 14 T cell receptor beta chains originate from one sample sequenced in a study of blood T cell repertoires in COVID-19. Produced via immunoSEQ multiplex PCR; TCRdb's table is partial and in-frame only. The table lists a few hundred thousand clones, over 80% of them singletons, with 1.5% to 1.7% in the top ten. Sequenced: peripheral blood. These receptors were obtained from a woman in her thirties or forties who had recovered from COVID-19.

This chain links TRBV7-3 with TRBJ2-7; the D gene is possibly TRBD2 (7 bases). The germline CDR1 and CDR2 sequences are SGHTA and FQGTGA. The CDR3 has 14 amino acids. Trimming shortened V by 3 bases and J by 6 bases, and 15 bases separated the two germline ends. CDR3: CASSLVGGGGEQYF. The CDR3 DNA reads TGTGCCAGCAGCTTGGTGGGGGGCGGGGGCGAGCAGTACTTC.

This clone was found once. This rearrangement joins TRBV6-4 to TRBJ2-3; perhaps TRBD1 as D (5 bases). The V end lost 6 bases, the J end lost 2 bases, and 9 bases lay between the germline ends. This CDR3 is 13 amino acids long. Germline V gene lookup returns CDR1 MRHNA and CDR2 SNTAGT. CDR3 residues: CASRGHATDTQYF. In DNA, the CDR3 is TGTGCCAGCAGAGGACACGCCACAGATACGCAGTATTTT.

The V gene is TRBV5-1, the J gene TRBJ1-6; weak D call: TRBD1 (6 bases). The V gene lost 4 bases and the J gene lost 9 bases, with 17 bases spanning the gap. CDR3 size: 15 residues. Germline V gene sequence: CDR1 SGHRS, CDR2 YFSETQ. This CDR3 is CASSSGGPLGSPLHF. The CDR3 bases are TGCGCCAGCAGCAGCGGGGGGCCATTAGGTTCACCCCTCCACTTT.

The chain has TRBV9 and TRBJ2-1; 8 bases agree with TRBD2. Germline V lookup: CDR1 SGDLS, CDR2 YYNGEE. V lost 6 bases, J lost 0 bases, and 5 bases stayed unmatched. The CDR3 sequence is 15 residues long. Here the CDR3 reads CASNRGGNSYNEQFF. The CDR3 DNA follows: TGTGCCAGCAACCGCGGGGGGAACTCCTACAATGAGCAGTTCTTC.

The J gene is TRBJ2-2, the V gene TRBV5-1; 8 positions match TRBD2. Unmatched junction bases numbered 13, after V lost 6 bases and J lost 6 bases. The CDR3 is made up of 16 amino acids. The germline gives CDR1 SGHRS, CDR2 YFSETQ. The CDR3 nucleotides are TGCGCCAGCACAGCTTATCCGGGGGGGCCTTCCGGGGAGCTGTTTTTT. Translating gives CASTAYPGGPSGELFF. The full variable domain, in which reference TRBV5-1 and TRBJ2-2 provide the parts outside the CDR3, is KAGVTQTPRYLIKTRGQQVTLSCSPISGHRSVSWYQQTPGQGLQFLFEYFSETQRNKGNFPGRFSGRQFSNSRSEMNVSTLELGDSALYLCASTAYPGGPSGELFFGEGSRLTVL.

The V gene is TRBV7-9, the J gene TRBJ1-5; D remains unclear. Germline lookup yields CDR1 SEHNR and CDR2 FQNEAQ (reference sequence). Between the trimmed V and J ends, which lost 2 bases and 5 bases, there was a span of 7 bases. The CDR3 consists of 13 residues. CDR3 protein: CASSLFSDQPQHF. The CDR3 DNA sequence: TGTGCCAGCAGCTTATTCTCTGATCAGCCCCAGCATTTT.

The gene calls are TRBV6-5 and TRBJ1-2; no reliable D call. The V gene lost 7 bases and the J gene lost 0 bases, with 12 bases spanning the gap. Germline CDR1 reads MNHEY; CDR2 reads SVGAGI. The CDR3 is made up of 14 amino acids. The CDR3 reads CASTRMEPNYGYTF. CDR3 nucleotides: TGTGCCAGCACTAGAATGGAGCCTAACTATGGCTACACCTTC.

The chain couples TRBV6-5 to TRBJ2-5, with D maybe TRBD1 (5 bases). V was shortened by 7 bases and J by 5 bases, with 17 bases between the two germline ends. Germline V gene lookup returns CDR1 MNHEY and CDR2 SVGAGI. The CDR3 is made up of 14 amino acids. The CDR3 sequence is CASTDRQISETQYF. CDR3 DNA sequence: TGTGCCAGCACCGACCGACAGATTTCGGAGACCCAGTACTTC.

The chain combines TRBV5-1 with TRBJ1-1; tentative D call: TRBD1 (6 bases). Germline values: CDR1 SGHRS, CDR2 YFSETQ. Trimming shortened V by 5 bases and J by 10 bases, and 12 bases separated the two germline ends. The CDR3 totals 11 residues. CDR3 sequence reads: CASRQQGRAFF. The DNA for the CDR3 is TGCGCCAGCAGACAACAGGGTCGAGCTTTCTTT.

This chain joins TRBV6-6 and TRBJ1-4, with TRBD1 as a possible D gene (6 bases). Germline-derived CDR1 and CDR2 are MNHNY and SVGAGI (reference sequence). Deletions cut 5 bases from V and 1 base from J, with 14 bases between. The CDR3 loop spans 16 amino acids. The CDR3 spells CASSPGKGVTNEKLFF. In DNA form, the CDR3 reads TGTGCCAGCAGTCCCGGGAAGGGGGTAACTAATGAAAAACTGTTTTTT.

This clone has ten or more counts. The chain combines TRBV19 with TRBJ1-2; 7 bases fit TRBD1. Losses at the gene ends were 4 bases for V and 2 bases for J; bases not matched to a gene: 10. Germline V gene sequence: CDR1 LNHDA, CDR2 SQIVND (reference sequence). The CDR3 totals 16 residues. The chain's CDR3 is CASSNPYRGRNYGYTF. The CDR3 DNA is TGTGCCAGTAGTAACCCATACAGGGGACGCAACTATGGCTACACCTTC.

The V and J genes are TRBV6-5 and TRBJ2-7; TRBD1 agrees at 7 bases. Germline V lookup: CDR1 MNHEY, CDR2 SVGAGI. The CDR3 loop spans 15 amino acids. J gave up 3 bases and V 2 bases, and 7 bases lay outside the gene matches. The CDR3 loop reads CASSYRVGGYYEQYF. DNA of the CDR3: TGTGCCAGCAGTTACAGGGTAGGGGGCTACTACGAGCAGTACTTC.

This rearrangement joins TRBV2 to TRBJ2-1; D perhaps matches TRBD1 (6 bases). The CDR3 contains 16 residues. CDR1 is SNHLY, CDR2 FYNNEI, per germline. The V end lost 5 bases, the J end lost 7 bases, and 21 bases lay between the germline ends. CDR3 bases: TGTGCCAGCAGTAACTACAGGGTTGAGTTCGGGAATGAGCAGTTCTTC. This encodes CASSNYRVEFGNEQFF. Full variable domain (rest looked up from reference TRBV2 and TRBJ2-1): EPEVTQTPSHQVTQMGQEVILRCVPISNHLYFYWYRQILGQKVEFLVSFYNNEISEKSEIFDDQFSVERPDGSNFTLKIRSTKLEDSAMYFCASSNYRVEFGNEQFFGPGTRLTVL.

This clone was seen only once. This chain links TRBV28 with TRBJ2-1; D uncertain. V lost 4 bases to trimming and J lost 4 bases, with 17 bases between them. Germline V lookup: CDR1 MDHEN, CDR2 SYDVKM. CDR3 length: 16 amino acids. In nucleotides, the CDR3 is TGTGCCAGCAGTTCACCCGCGGCTCTGACGTACAATGAGCAGTTCTTC. Protein sequence: CASSSPAALTYNEQFF.